Listed here is a single TCR beta chain. Amplified regions were TCR beta CDR3 sequences from RNA transcripts. RT-PCR in the first round (using the HTBI primer set) targeted the TCR CDR3. Via MiXCR, TCRdb re-called the multiplex PCR reads, giving one row per CDR3 protein. The table has 250,000 to 400,000 distinct CDR3 sequences, roughly 13% seen once. CDR1 KGHSH and CDR2 LQKENI come from the germline V gene. Trimming at V came to 6 bases and at J to 14 bases, leaving 13 bases not matched to a gene. The CDR3 spans 14 residues. The data belong to a study of T cells in Graves' hyperthyroidism and ophthalmopathy.

This sequence was found in a middle-aged woman with Graves' ophthalmopathy. The V and J genes are TRBV18 and TRBJ1-6; TRBD1 matches 7 bases. The sequenced sample consisted of blood. The CDR3 nucleotides are TGTGCCAGCTCCAGGGGGGGCGCCGGAGGCACCCTCCACTTT. Protein sequence: CASSRGGAGGTLHF.